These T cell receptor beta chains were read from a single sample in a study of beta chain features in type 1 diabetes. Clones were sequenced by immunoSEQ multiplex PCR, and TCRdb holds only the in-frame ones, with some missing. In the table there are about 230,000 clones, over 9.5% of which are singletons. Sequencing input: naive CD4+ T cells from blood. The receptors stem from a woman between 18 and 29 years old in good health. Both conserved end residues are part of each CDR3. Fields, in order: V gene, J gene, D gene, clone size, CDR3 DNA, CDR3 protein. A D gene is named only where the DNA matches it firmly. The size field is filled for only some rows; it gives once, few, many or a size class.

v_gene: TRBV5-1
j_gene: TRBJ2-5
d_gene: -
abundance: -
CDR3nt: TGCGCCAGCAGCTTGGGTACTTTCCAAGAGACCCAGTACTTC
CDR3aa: CASSLGTFQETQYF

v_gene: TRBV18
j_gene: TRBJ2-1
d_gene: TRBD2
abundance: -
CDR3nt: TGTGCCAGCTCCCCTACTAGCGTAGATGAGCAGTTCTTC
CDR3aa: CASSPTSVDEQFF

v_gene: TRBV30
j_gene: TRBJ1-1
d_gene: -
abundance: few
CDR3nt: TGTGCCTGGAGTGTACTAGGCGGGAGGAACACTGAAGCTTTCTTT
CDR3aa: CAWSVLGGRNTEAFF

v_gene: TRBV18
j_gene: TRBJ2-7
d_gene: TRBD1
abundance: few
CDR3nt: TGTGCCAGCGGGACTGGGACAGGCTTTACCTACGAGCAGTACTTC
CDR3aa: CASGTGTGFTYEQYF

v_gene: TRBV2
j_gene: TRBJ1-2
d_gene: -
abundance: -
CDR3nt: TGTGCCAGCACCCTAGAGGAGGGTAACTATGGCTACACCTTC
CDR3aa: CASTLEEGNYGYTF

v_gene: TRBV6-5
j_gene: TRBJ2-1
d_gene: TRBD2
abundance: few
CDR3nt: TGTGCCAGCAGTTTTATGGTTGGCGGGGGGGCCAATGAGCAGTTCTTC
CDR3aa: CASSFMVGGGANEQFF

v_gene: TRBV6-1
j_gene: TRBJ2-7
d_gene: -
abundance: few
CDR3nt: TGTGCCAGCAGTGAAGGGGGAGGCGCGGGCCACGAGCAGTACTTC
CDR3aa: CASSEGGGAGHEQYF

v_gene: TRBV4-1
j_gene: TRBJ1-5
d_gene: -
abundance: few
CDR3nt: TGCGCCAGCAGCCAAGCTTTCGACACGGGGGAGATTCAGCCCCAGCATTTT
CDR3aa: CASSQAFDTGEIQPQHF

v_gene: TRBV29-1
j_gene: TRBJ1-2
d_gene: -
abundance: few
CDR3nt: TGCAGCGTTGACAGGGAGGTAGGCTACACCTTC
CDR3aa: CSVDREVGYTF

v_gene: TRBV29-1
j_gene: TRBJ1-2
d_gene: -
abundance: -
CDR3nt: TGCAGCGTACCAACAGGGAGAAGCGGCTATGGCTACACCTTC
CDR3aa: CSVPTGRSGYGYTF

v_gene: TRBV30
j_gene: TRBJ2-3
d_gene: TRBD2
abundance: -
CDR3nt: TGTGCCTGGAGTGGCCGGACTAGCGGGAGAACGTATACGCAGTATTTT
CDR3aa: CAWSGRTSGRTYTQYF

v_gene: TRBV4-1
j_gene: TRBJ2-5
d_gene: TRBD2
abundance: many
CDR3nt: TGCGCCAGCAGCCAAGTCCCTAGCGGGGGGCAGAAAGAGACCCAGTACTTC
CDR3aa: CASSQVPSGGQKETQYF

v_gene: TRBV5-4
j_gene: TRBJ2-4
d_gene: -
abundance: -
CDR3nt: TGTGCCAGCAGTCAGTCAGGGCAGGGAAACATTCAGTACTTC
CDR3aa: CASSQSGQGNIQYF

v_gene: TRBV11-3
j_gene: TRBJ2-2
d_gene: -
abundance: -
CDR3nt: TGTGCCAGCAGCACTGGAGGGGTCACCGGGGAGCTGTTTTTT
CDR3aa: CASSTGGVTGELFF

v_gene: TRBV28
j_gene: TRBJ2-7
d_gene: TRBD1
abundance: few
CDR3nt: TGTGCCAGCAGTTTCCGGGACAGAACCTACGAGCAGTACTTC
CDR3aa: CASSFRDRTYEQYF

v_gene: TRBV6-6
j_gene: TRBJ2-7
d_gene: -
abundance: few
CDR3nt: TGTGCCAGCACCCAATCGCCGATAGTATACGAGCAGTACTTC
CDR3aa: CASTQSPIVYEQYF

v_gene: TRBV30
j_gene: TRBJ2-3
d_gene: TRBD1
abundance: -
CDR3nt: TGTGCCTGGACAACAGGGGGCACAGATACGCAGTATTTT
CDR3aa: CAWTTGGTDTQYF

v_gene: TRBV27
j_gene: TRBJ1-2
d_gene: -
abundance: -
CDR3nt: TGTGCCAGCAGTGGCAACACCCGTCCAGACAGGAACTATGGCTACACCTTC
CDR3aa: CASSGNTRPDRNYGYTF

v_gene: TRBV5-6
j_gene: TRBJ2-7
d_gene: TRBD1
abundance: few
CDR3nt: TGTGCCAGCAGCCTCCCACAGGGGTGGTCCTACGAGCAGTACTTC
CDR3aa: CASSLPQGWSYEQYF

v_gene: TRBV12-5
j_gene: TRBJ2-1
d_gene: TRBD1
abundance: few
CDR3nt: TGTGCTAGTGGTTTGGCCGCACAGGGGGCAGAGTCTGGCAATGAGCAGTTCTTC
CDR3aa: CASGLAAQGAESGNEQFF

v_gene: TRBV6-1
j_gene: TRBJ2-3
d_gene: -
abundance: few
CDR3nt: TGTGCCAGCAACCAGGCGGGGTTAGATACGCAGTATTTT
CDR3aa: CASNQAGLDTQYF

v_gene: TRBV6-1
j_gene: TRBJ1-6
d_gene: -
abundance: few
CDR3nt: TGTGCCAGCAGTGAAGCTGACAGGAGAACCTATAATTCACCCCTCCACTTT
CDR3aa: CASSEADRRTYNSPLHF

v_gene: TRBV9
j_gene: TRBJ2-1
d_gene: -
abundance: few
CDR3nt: TGTGCCAGCAGCGTAGGGGGGGGGCCATACAATGAGCAGTTCTTC
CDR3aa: CASSVGGGPYNEQFF

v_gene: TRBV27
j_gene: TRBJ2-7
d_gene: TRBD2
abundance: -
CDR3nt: TGTGCCAGCAGTTTACAGGGAGGGCTCTCCGAGCAGTACTTC
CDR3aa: CASSLQGGLSEQYF

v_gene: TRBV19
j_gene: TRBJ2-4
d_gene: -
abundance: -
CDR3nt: TGTGCCAGTAGTAGATACAGGGTTTCAACCATAGCCAAAAACATTCAGTACTTC
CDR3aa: CASSRYRVSTIAKNIQYF

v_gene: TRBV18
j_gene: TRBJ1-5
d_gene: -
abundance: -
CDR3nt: TGTGCCAGCTCACCGGGCTATAGCAATCAGCCCCAGCATTTT
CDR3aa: CASSPGYSNQPQHF

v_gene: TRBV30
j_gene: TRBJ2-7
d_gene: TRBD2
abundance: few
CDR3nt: TGTGCCTGGACCGATACTAGCGGCTACGAGCAGTACTTC
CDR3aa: CAWTDTSGYEQYF